The sequence of this T cell receptor beta chain was determined in a study of Ad26.COV2.S vaccination and SARS-CoV-2 variants. Indicated treatment: over 15 received Ad26.COV2.S at low or high dose, single or two shots; about five received placebo; per-sample allocation not given. Samples were taken on day 63 after the first vaccine or placebo injection. SARS-CoV-2 spike from the Wuhan strain was encoded by the vaccine, an Ad26 vector. Assay: immunoSEQ multiplex PCR; the TCRdb copy retains only in-frame clones and omits some. Here the sample spans fewer than 500,000 clones, 90% being singletons. V gave up 2 bases and J gave up 8 bases, with 7 bases separating them. CDR1 SGHAT and CDR2 FQNNGV come from the germline V gene. The CDR3 runs 12 residues.

This sequence was found in a person aged 18 to 65 who received the Ad26.COV2.S COVID-19 vaccine or a placebo. Sequencing was performed on peripheral blood, taken in a trial of Ad26.COV2.S vaccine versus placebo. This rearrangement joins TRBV11-2 to TRBJ2-1; D gene unclear. DNA for the CDR3: TGTGCCAGCAGCTTATTTCCCGATGAGCAGTTCTTC. Its translation: CASSLFPDEQFF.